These 19 T cell receptor beta chains came from one sample sequenced in a study of T cells in Graves' hyperthyroidism and ophthalmopathy. RNA transcripts were the template for amplifying TCR beta CDR3 regions. Primed by the HTBI set, a first-round RT-PCR was run on the TCR CDR3. TCRdb re-called the multiplex PCR reads with MiXCR, one entry per CDR3 protein. The top ten hold 7% to 7.5% of the sample, which has about 700,000 distinct CDR3 sequences, roughly 46% seen once. The material sequenced was peripheral blood or thyroid tissue (not recorded which). These receptors were obtained from an adult man with Graves' disease, either hyperthyroidism or ophthalmopathy (not recorded which).

The chain links TRBV20-1 to TRBJ1-1; D gene ambiguous. V was clipped by 2 bases and J by 0 bases, with 10 bases between them. Per the germline V gene, CDR1 is DFQATT and CDR2 is SNEGSKA (reference sequence). The CDR3 contains 14 residues. In nucleotides, the CDR3 is TGCAGTGCTAGAACCACAGTCATGAACACTGAAGCTTTCTTT. The encoded protein is CSARTTVMNTEAFF.

CDR3 amino acids: CASSFLSSGRAETQYF. The CDR3 nucleotides are TGTGCCAGCAGCTTCCTTTCTAGCGGGAGGGCAGAGACCCAGTACTTC. The gene calls are TRBV7-6 and TRBJ2-5, with 12 positions matching TRBD2. The V gene's germline CDR1 is SGHVS and CDR2 FNYEAQ. Losses at the gene ends were 3 bases for V and 4 bases for J; bases not matched to a gene: 6. The CDR3 contains 16 residues.

This clonotype was detected ten times or more. This sequence joins TRBV29-1 and TRBJ1-2, with D unclear. This CDR3 has 13 amino acids. CDR1 is SQVTM, CDR2 ANQGSEA, per germline. Trimming shortened V by 7 bases and J by 5 bases, and 17 bases separated the two germline ends. CDR3 sequence reads: CSGTAGRGYGYTF. The CDR3 coding sequence is TGCAGCGGTACGGCGGGCCGGGGATATGGCTACACCTTC.

This clonotype turned up a few times. V is TRBV5-1 and J is TRBJ2-7; D gene uncertain. V was trimmed by 0 bases and J by 1 base, leaving 8 bases between them. Germline values: CDR1 SGHRS, CDR2 YFSETQ. The CDR3 length is 14 residues. The DNA for the CDR3 is TGCGCCAGCAGCTTGGCCCCCAGATCCTACGAGCAGTACTTC. Translation: CASSLAPRSYEQYF.

This clonotype was found many times. This chain connects TRBV6-1 to TRBJ2-7; the match to TRBD2 covers 10 bases. Germline lookup yields CDR1 MNHNS and CDR2 SASEGT. This CDR3 is 16 amino acids long. J was trimmed by 3 bases and V by 3 bases; bases with no gene match: 8. CDR3 region: CASSDLGSSGSYEQYF. As DNA, the CDR3 is TGTGCCAGCAGTGACCTAGGGTCTAGCGGGAGCTACGAGCAGTACTTC.

This clonotype was picked up a small number of times. J is TRBJ2-2 and V is TRBV9, with D perhaps TRBD1 or TRBD2 (6 bases each). Trimming took off 0 bases at V and 4 bases at J, with 10 bases between the two ends. The CDR3 runs 15 residues. Looked up from germline, CDR1 is SGDLS and CDR2 is YYNGEE. This CDR3 is CASSVGGAGTGELFF. CDR3 in DNA: TGTGCCAGCAGCGTAGGGGGGGCGGGCACCGGGGAGCTGTTTTTT.

The rearrangement links TRBV7-3 to TRBJ2-5, with D hard to call. This CDR3 is 13 amino acids long. CDR1 SGHTA and CDR2 FQGTGA come from the germline V gene. V lost 2 bases to trimming and J lost 10 bases, with 14 bases between them. The CDR3 region is CASSLALLVSQYF. In DNA, the CDR3 is TGTGCCAGCAGCTTAGCGTTGCTGGTGAGCCAGTACTTC.

In its sample, this clonotype was seen many times. This rearrangement joins TRBV7-2 to TRBJ2-7, with a possible D match to TRBD2 (5 bases). Germline V gene data show CDR1 as SGHTA and CDR2 as FQGNSA. The CDR3 runs to 15 residues. Deletions cut 5 bases from V and 1 base from J, with 15 bases between. The CDR3 sequence: CASSMRPGSSYEQYF. The CDR3 DNA reads TGTGCCAGCAGCATGCGGCCGGGGAGTTCCTACGAGCAGTACTTC.

This clonotype came up a few times. The chain recombines TRBV6-1 with TRBJ1-3, with a possible D match to TRBD1 (5 bases). Germline V lookup: CDR1 MNHNS, CDR2 SASEGT. The CDR3 contains 15 residues. With 6 bases removed from V and 0 bases from J, the gap between germline ends came to 12 bases. CDR3 amino acids: CASRPGSSSGNTIYF. In DNA, the CDR3 is TGTGCCAGCAGACCAGGGTCTTCCTCTGGAAACACCATATATTTT.

The rearrangement uses TRBV10-3 and TRBJ2-6, with 7 bases lining up with TRBD2. The CDR3 loop spans 13 amino acids. V shed 4 bases, J shed 11 bases, and the junction held 5 bases outside the gene matches. Germline loops: CDR1 ENHRY, CDR2 SYGVKD. CDR3 region: CAISGEGHYVLTF. Written as DNA, the CDR3 is TGTGCCATCAGTGGGGAGGGGCACTACGTCCTGACTTTC.

The chain recombines TRBV2 with TRBJ1-3; the D gene is possibly TRBD1 (5 bases). V lost 4 bases, J lost 2 bases, and 9 bases lay in between. This CDR3 comprises 14 residues. Germline loops: CDR1 SNHLY, CDR2 FYNNEI. The CDR3 here is CASSVAGPGNTIYF. In DNA form, the CDR3 reads TGTGCCAGCAGTGTTGCAGGGCCTGGAAACACCATATATTTT.

J is TRBJ2-7 and V is TRBV25-1; 10 nucleotides agree with TRBD1. The CDR3 runs to 16 residues. Per germline, CDR1 MGHDK and CDR2 SYGVNS. The trim removed 3 bases at V and 4 bases at J, leaving 9 bases unmatched. CDR3 coding DNA: TGTGCCAGCAGTGACCCCTCCGGGACAGGGGATTACGAGCAGTACTTC. It is translated as CASSDPSGTGDYEQYF.

This clonotype has a count of ten or more. This chain joins TRBV7-9 and TRBJ2-6; TRBD2 is a possible D gene (6 bases). The CDR3 sequence is 16 residues long. Germline V CDR1 and CDR2: SEHNR, FQNEAQ (reference sequence). Trimming removed 5 bases from V and 4 bases from J, with 15 bases in between. Here the CDR3 reads CASSPGGASGANVLTF. For the CDR3, the DNA is TGTGCCAGCAGCCCCGGAGGGGCTTCCGGGGCCAACGTCCTGACTTTC.

The V and J genes are TRBV7-9 and TRBJ1-3; D is unresolved. The germline V gene has CDR1 SEHNR and CDR2 FQNEAQ (reference sequence). V lost 5 bases and J 4 bases, leaving 15 bases between the germline ends. The CDR3 spans 15 residues. CDR3 DNA: TGTGCCAGCAGCCCAAAGGGAGATTTGGGAAACACCATATATTTT. It specifies CASSPKGDLGNTIYF.

This clonotype was detected only a few times. A much larger clone differs from this one at a single base, so this may be a read error. The J gene is TRBJ2-1, the V gene TRBV6-5; D may be TRBD1 or TRBD2 (5 bases each). CDR1 and CDR2 (germline): MNHEY, SVGAGI. The CDR3 length is 14 residues. CDR3 in DNA: TGTGCCATCAGTTACTCTCCGGGGCGCGATGAGCAGTTCTTC. It encodes CAISYSPGRDEQFF.

Many counts were recorded for this clonotype. The rearrangement links TRBV2 to TRBJ1-2; tentative D call: TRBD1 (6 bases). The CDR3 runs to 12 residues. The V end was cut by 10 bases, the J end by 5 bases, with 14 bases between. Germline-derived CDR1 and CDR2 are SNHLY and FYNNEI. Written as DNA, the CDR3 is TGTGCCACCGGCCGGGGGGCATATGGCTACACCTTC. It yields the protein CATGRGAYGYTF. Full variable domain (missing parts from reference TRBV2 and TRBJ1-2): EPEVTQTPSHQVTQMGQEVILRCVPISNHLYFYWYRQILGQKVEFLVSFYNNEISEKSEIFDDQFSVERPDGSNFTLKIRSTKLEDSAMYFCATGRGAYGYTFGSGTRLTVV.

The chain links TRBV12-3 or TRBV12-4 to TRBJ1-1; TRBD1 matches at 8 bases. The CDR3 covers 14 residues. V dropped 6 bases and J dropped 5; count of bases not matched to a gene: 8. CDR3 DNA sequence: TGTGCCAGCAGACCGACAGGGGTATGGACTGAAGCTTTCTTT. Its translation: CASRPTGVWTEAFF.

This clonotype was found many times. V is TRBV2 and J is TRBJ1-5; D is undetermined. V was cut by 1 base and J by 3 bases, with 10 bases left in between. The CDR3 totals 15 residues. Germline V gives CDR1 SNHLY, CDR2 FYNNEI. CDR3 sequence: CASSEGSTTNQPQHF. The CDR3 coding sequence is TGTGCCAGCAGTGAAGGGTCCACCACCAATCAGCCCCAGCATTTT. Full variable domain (outside the CDR3, taken from reference TRBV2 and TRBJ1-5): EPEVTQTPSHQVTQMGQEVILRCVPISNHLYFYWYRQILGQKVEFLVSFYNNEISEKSEIFDDQFSVERPDGSNFTLKIRSTKLEDSAMYFCASSEGSTTNQPQHFGDGTRLSIL.

V usage is TRBV20-1 and J usage is TRBJ1-5, with 8 bases that match TRBD1. In germline, CDR1 is DFQATT, CDR2 SNEGSKA (reference sequence). This CDR3 has 17 residues. V trimming: 1 base; J trimming: 6 bases; junction bases outside the gene matches: 14. The CDR3: CSARGGGRTGSGQPQHF. CDR3 in DNA: TGCAGTGCTAGAGGTGGTGGGCGGACAGGGTCGGGTCAGCCCCAGCATTTT.